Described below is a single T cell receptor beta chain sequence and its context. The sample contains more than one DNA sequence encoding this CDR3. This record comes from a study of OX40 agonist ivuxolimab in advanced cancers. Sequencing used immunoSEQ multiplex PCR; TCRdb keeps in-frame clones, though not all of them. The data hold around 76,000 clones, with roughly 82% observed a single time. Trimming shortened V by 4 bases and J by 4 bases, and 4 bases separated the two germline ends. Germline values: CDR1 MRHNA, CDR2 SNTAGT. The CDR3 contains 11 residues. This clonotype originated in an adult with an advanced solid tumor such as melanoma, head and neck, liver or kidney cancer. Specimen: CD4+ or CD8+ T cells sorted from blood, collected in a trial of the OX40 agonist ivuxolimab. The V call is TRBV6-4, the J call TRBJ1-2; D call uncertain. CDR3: CASSAGYGYTF. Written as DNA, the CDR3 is TGTGCCAGCAGTGCGGGCTATGGCTACACCTTC.